This TCR beta chain was sequenced during a study of blood T cell repertoires in COVID-19. Method: immunoSEQ multiplex PCR; TCRdb's copy keeps in-frame clones and lacks some. The table records around 99,000 clones, approximately 87% of them present only once. V was clipped by 1 base and J by 2 bases, with 8 bases between them. Germline V gives CDR1 LNHNV, CDR2 YYDKDF (reference sequence). CDR3 length: 14 residues. V and J are TRBV15 and TRBJ2-5; D unclear. The sequence was collected from a woman between 50 and 59 years old with acute or convalescent COVID-19. The sample consisted of peripheral blood. The CDR3 here is CATSRGGQQETQYF. The CDR3 region has the DNA TGTGCCACCAGCAGAGGAGGTCAGCAAGAGACCCAGTACTTC.